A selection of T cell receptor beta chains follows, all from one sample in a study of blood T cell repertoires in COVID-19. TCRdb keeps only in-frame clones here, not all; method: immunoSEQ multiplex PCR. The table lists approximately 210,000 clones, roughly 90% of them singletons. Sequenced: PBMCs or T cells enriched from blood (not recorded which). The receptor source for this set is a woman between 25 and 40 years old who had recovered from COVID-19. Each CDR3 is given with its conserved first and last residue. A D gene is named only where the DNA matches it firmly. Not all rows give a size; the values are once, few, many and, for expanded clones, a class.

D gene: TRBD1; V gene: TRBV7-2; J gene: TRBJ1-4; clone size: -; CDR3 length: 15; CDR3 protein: CASSPRTGIMEKLFF
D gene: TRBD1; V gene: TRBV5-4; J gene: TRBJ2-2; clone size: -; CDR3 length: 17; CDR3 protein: CASSPARDRATTGELFF
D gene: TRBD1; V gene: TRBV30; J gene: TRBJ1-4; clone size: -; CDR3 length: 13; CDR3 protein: CAAAGGWGEKLFF
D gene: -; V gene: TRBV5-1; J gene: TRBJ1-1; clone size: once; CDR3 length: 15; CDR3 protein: CASSDGPLANTEAFF
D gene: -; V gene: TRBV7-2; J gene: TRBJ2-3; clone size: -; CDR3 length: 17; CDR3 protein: CASSSRWGGLVADTQYF
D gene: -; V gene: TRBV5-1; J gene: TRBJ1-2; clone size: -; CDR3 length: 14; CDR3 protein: CASSPETLTYGYTF
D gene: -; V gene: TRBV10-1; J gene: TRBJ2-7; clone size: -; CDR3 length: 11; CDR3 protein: CAVPQFHEQYF
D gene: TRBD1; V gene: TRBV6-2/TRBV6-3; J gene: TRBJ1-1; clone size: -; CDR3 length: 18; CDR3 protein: CASSLDIGQALGNTEAFF
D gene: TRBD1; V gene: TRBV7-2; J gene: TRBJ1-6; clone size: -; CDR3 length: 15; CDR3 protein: CASRLWTGDHSPLHF
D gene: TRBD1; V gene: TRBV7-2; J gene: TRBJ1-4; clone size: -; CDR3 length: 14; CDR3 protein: CASSIGQGGEKLFF
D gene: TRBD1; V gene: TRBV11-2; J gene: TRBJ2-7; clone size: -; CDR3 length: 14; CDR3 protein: CASTQDRAVYEQYF
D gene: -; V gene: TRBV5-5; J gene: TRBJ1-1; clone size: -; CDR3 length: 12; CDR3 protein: CASSLGGSRAFF
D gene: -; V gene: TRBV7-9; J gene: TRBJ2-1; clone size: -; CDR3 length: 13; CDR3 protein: CASSPYIAEEQFF
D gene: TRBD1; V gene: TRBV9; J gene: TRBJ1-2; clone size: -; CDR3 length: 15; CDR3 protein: CASSVGQGATWGYTF
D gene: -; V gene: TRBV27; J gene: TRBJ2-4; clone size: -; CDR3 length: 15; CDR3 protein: CASSLRQVPGGIQYF
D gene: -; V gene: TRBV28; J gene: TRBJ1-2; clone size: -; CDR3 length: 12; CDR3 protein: CASSLTSYGYTF
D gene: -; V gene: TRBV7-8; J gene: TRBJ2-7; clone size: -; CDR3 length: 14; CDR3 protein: CASSLRDSPYEQYF
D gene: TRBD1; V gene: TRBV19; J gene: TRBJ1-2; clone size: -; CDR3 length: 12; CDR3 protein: CASRQGNYGYTF
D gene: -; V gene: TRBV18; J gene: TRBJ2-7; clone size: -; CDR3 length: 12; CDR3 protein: CASSPGGPEQYF
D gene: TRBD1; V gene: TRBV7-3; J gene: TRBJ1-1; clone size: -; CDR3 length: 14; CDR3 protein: CASSSRQGATEAFF
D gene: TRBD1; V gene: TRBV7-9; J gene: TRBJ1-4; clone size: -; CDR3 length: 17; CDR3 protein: CASSQSIPPGQEEKLFF
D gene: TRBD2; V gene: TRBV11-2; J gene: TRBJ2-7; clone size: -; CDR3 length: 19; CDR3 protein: CASSPSSGRAPTWDYEQYF
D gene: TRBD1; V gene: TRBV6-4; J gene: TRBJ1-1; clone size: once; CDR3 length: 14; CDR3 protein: CASSAEGTGTEAFF
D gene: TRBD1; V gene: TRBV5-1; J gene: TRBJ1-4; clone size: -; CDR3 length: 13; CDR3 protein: CASSLPTGGKLFF
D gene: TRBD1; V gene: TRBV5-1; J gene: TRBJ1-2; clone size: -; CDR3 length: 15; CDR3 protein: CASSLELGQDYGYTF
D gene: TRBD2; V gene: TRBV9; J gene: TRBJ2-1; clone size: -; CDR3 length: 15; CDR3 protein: CASSVSGIQYNEQFF
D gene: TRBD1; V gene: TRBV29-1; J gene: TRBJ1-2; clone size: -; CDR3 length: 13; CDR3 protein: CSVDRDRYYGYTF
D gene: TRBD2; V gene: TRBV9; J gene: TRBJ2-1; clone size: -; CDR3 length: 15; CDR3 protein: CASSVVGLADNEQFF